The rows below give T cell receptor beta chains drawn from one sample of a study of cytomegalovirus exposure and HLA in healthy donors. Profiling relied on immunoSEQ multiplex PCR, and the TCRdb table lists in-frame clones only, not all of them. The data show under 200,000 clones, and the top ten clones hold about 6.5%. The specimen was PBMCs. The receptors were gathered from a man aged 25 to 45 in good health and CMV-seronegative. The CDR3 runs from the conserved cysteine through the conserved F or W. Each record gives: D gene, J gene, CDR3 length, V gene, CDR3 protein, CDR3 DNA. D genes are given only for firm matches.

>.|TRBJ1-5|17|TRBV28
CASSSGGGLYEDQPQHF
TGTGCCAGCAGTTCTGGGGGGGGACTCTACGAGGATCAGCCCCAGCATTTT
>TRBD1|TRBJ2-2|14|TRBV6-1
CARGTGGNTGELFF
TGTGCCAGGGGGACAGGGGGTAATACCGGGGAGCTGTTTTTT
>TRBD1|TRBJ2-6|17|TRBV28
CASSSHRTGSGANVLTF
TGTGCCAGCAGTTCCCACCGGACAGGGTCTGGGGCCAACGTCCTGACTTTC
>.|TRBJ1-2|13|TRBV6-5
CASSYGNTKGYTF
TGTGCCAGCAGTTATGGCAATACGAAGGGCTACACCTTC
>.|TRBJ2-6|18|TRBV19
CASSIDLSTASGANVLTF
TGTGCCAGTAGTATAGATCTGTCGACAGCCTCTGGGGCCAACGTCCTGACTTTC
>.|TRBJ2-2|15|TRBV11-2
CASSPRTANTGELFF
TGTGCCAGCAGCCCACGGACAGCGAACACCGGGGAGCTGTTTTTT
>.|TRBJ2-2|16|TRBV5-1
CASSPSTGGVTGELFF
TGCGCCAGCAGCCCCAGCACAGGGGGGGTCACCGGGGAGCTGTTTTTT
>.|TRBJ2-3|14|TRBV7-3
CASSLDYPKDTQYF
TGTGCCAGCAGCTTGGACTACCCAAAAGATACGCAGTATTTT
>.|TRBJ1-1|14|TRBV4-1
CASSRAKLWFEAFF
TGCGCCAGCAGTCGAGCCAAGCTATGGTTTGAAGCTTTCTTT
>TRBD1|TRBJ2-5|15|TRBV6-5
CASSSITGVRETQYF
TGTGCCAGCAGTTCCATAACAGGGGTAAGAGAGACCCAGTACTTC
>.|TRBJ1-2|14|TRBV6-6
CASSWEGANYGYTF
TGTGCCAGCAGTTGGGAGGGTGCTAACTATGGCTACACCTTC
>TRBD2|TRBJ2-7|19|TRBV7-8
CASSHSFRTSGSFPYEQYF
TGTGCCAGCAGCCACTCCTTCCGGACTAGCGGGAGTTTTCCCTACGAGCAGTACTTC
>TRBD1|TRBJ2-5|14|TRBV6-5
CASSVGTGVETQYF
TGTGCCAGCAGTGTGGGGACAGGGGTTGAGACCCAGTACTTC
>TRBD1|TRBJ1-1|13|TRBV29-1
CSASGQTNTEAFF
TGCAGCGCCTCGGGACAGACCAACACTGAAGCTTTCTTT
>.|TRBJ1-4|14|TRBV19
CASIEGATNEKLFF
TGTGCCAGTATTGAGGGTGCAACTAATGAAAAACTGTTTTTT
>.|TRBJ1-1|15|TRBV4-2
CASSQVEAPNTEAFF
TGTGCCAGCAGCCAAGTGGAGGCGCCGAACACTGAAGCTTTCTTT
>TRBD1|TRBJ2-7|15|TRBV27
CASSSTGTAPGGQYF
TGTGCCAGCAGTTCTACCGGGACAGCCCCAGGAGGGCAGTACTTC
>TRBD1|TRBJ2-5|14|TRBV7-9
CASSLGPGGETQYF
TGTGCCAGCAGCTTAGGGCCAGGGGGAGAGACCCAGTACTTC
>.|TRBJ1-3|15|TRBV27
CAGYWADVSGNTIYF
TGTGCCGGCTATTGGGCCGATGTATCTGGAAACACCATATATTTT
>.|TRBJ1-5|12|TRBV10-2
CASSESGQPQHF
TGCGCCAGCAGTGAGTCCGGTCAGCCCCAGCATTTT
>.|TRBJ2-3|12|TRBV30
CAWSVDRDTQYF
TGTGCCTGGAGTGTCGATCGGGATACGCAGTATTTT
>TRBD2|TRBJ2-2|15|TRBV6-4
CASSDGLAGIGELFF
TGTGCCAGCAGTGACGGGCTAGCGGGGATCGGGGAGCTGTTTTTT
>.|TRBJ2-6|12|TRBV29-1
CSVQASTNVLTF
TGCAGCGTTCAAGCCAGTACCAACGTCCTGACTTTC
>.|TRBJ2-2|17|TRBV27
CASSFVSRQGNTGELFF
TGTGCCAGCAGTTTCGTCTCTCGGCAGGGGAACACCGGGGAGCTGTTTTTT
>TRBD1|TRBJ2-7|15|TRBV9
CASSVGQGVSYEQYF
TGTGCCAGCAGCGTAGGACAGGGGGTTTCATACGAGCAGTACTTC
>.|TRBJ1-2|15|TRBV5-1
CASSLGGEPPYGYTF
TGCGCCAGCAGCTTGGGGGGGGAGCCCCCCTATGGCTACACCTTC
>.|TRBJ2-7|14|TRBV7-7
CASSPGDGGYEQYF
TGTGCCAGCAGCCCCGGGGATGGCGGCTACGAGCAGTACTTC
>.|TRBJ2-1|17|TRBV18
CASSPGIGRGSYNEQFF
TGTGCCAGTTCACCAGGAATCGGAAGGGGCTCCTACAATGAGCAGTTCTTC
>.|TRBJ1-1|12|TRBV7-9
CASSSVNTEAFF
TGTGCCAGCAGCTCTGTGAACACTGAAGCTTTCTTT
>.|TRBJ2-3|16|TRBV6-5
CASSYSFRGGPDTQYF
TGTGCCAGCAGTTACTCGTTTAGAGGAGGCCCAGATACGCAGTATTTT
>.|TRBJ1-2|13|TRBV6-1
CASSDTGYRGYTF
TGTGCCAGCAGTGACACAGGGTATCGGGGCTACACCTTC
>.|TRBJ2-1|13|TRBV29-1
CSVDPAADLEQFF
TGCAGCGTTGACCCGGCAGCGGATCTTGAGCAGTTCTTC
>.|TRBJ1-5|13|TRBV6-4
CASSEQGNQPQHF
TGTGCCAGCAGTGAACAGGGCAATCAGCCCCAGCATTTT
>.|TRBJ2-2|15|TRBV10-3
CAISGRTVNTGELFF
TGTGCCATCAGTGGACGGACAGTGAACACCGGGGAGCTGTTTTTT
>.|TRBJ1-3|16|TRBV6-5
CASSFDQGSSGNTIYF
TGTGCCAGCAGTTTCGATCAGGGGAGCTCTGGAAACACCATATATTTT
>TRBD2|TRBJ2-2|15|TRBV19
CASSRSGGNTGELFF
TGTGCCAGTAGCCGTAGCGGGGGGAACACCGGGGAGCTGTTTTTT
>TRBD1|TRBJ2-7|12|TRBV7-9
CASSSQGGEQYF
TGTGCCAGCAGCTCACAGGGGGGCGAGCAGTACTTC
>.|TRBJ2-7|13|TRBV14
CASSQASRFEQYF
TGTGCCAGCAGCCAAGCGAGCCGTTTCGAGCAGTACTTC
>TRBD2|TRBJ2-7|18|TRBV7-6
CASSPGPLVGGRSYEQYF
TGTGCCAGCAGCCCAGGCCCACTAGTGGGCGGGAGATCTTACGAGCAGTACTTC
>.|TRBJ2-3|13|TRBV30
CAWSPRGTDTQYF
TGTGCCTGGAGTCCGCGGGGAACAGATACGCAGTATTTT
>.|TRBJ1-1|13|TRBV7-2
CASSLYEVIEAFF
TGTGCCAGCAGCTTATATGAGGTCATAGAAGCTTTCTTT
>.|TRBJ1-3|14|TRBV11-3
CASSLGQPGNTIYF
TGTGCCAGCAGCTTAGGACAGCCTGGAAACACCATATATTTT
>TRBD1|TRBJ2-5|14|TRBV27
CASSPGQGGETQYF
TGTGCCAGCAGCCCGGGACAGGGTGGAGAGACCCAGTACTTC
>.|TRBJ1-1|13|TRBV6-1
CASSDEGTTEAFF
TGTGCCAGCAGCGACGAGGGTACCACTGAAGCTTTCTTT
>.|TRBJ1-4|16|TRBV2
CASSDYAGPGSEKLFF
TGTGCCAGCAGTGATTATGCGGGACCGGGAAGTGAAAAACTGTTTTTT
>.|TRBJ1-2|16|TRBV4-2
CASSRSMAGDPYGYTF
TGTGCCAGCAGCCGATCTATGGCAGGCGACCCCTATGGCTACACCTTC
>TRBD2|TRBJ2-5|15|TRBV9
CASSVWSGGAETQYF
TGTGCCAGCAGCGTTTGGAGCGGGGGGGCAGAGACCCAGTACTTC
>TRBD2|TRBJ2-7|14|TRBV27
CASNPSGSIYEQYF
TGTGCCAGCAACCCCAGCGGGAGTATCTACGAGCAGTACTTC
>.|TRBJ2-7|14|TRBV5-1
CASSLLPGTYEQYF
TGCGCCAGCAGCCTCCTCCCAGGAACCTACGAGCAGTACTTC
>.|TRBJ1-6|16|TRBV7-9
CASSLIKWTGNSPLHF
TGTGCCAGCAGCTTAATAAAATGGACTGGGAATTCACCCCTCCACTTT
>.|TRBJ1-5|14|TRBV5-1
CASSLDGYNQPQHF
TGCGCCAGCAGCCTAGACGGCTACAATCAGCCCCAGCATTTT
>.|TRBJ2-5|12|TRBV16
CASSRNEETQYF
TGTGCCAGCAGCCGTAACGAGGAGACCCAGTACTTC
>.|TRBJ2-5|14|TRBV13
CASSPRDKQETQYF
TGTGCCAGCAGCCCCCGGGACAAGCAAGAGACCCAGTACTTC